Listed here is a single T cell receptor (beta chain). Its antigen has not been determined. Base qualities are not provided; no much larger clone lies one nucleotide away. The cohort was made up of 650 to 700 healthy bone marrow donors. Cohort members were all nominally healthy when sampled, although unrecorded immune exposures were likely present. The donor was CMV seropositive and was included in the group of almost 300 seropositive cohort members. Every donor gave a peripheral blood sample, and the peripheral blood mononuclear cells from that sample were used for TCR beta sequencing. The Qiagen DNeasy Blood Extraction Kit was used to extract genomic DNA from the blood cell samples. These data belong to a study of cytomegalovirus exposure and HLA in healthy donors (TCRdb year 2017). A note on the overall study: According to an earlier analysis of 587 of the donors, some 170 million T cells yielded 90 million to 140 million unique TCR beta sequences and about 300 Gb of sequence data. Around 320 gigabases of sequencing data and tens of millions of unique TCR sequences were included in an early release covering roughly 600 HLA-typed donors. Among the approximately 400 genotyped donors, approximately 82% belonged to the genetic ancestry cluster associated with self-reported Caucasian donors. The aim of the study was to test whether cataloging public T cell receptors could identify signatures of past pathogen exposure. The T cell repertoires of 700 or so subjects were profiled by immunosequencing and related to cytomegalovirus serostatus. A separate validation cohort of about 110 different subjects was used in addition to the roughly 670-subject first cohort. The study combined high-throughput TCR immunosequencing, statistical association of individual TCRs with disease status, and machine learning to predict cytomegalovirus infection status. In a later analysis, previously published TCR beta repertoires from some 640 donors were re-analyzed and high-resolution HLA genotyping was added so that TCR occurrence patterns could be studied. The later analysis used no new phenotypic data to find candidate immune exposures, relying instead on TCR beta sequences and their occurrence across donors. An earlier analysis of 587 of the donors applied high-throughput TCR beta sequencing to assess whether each TCR beta V gene segment acted as functional or pseudogenic. Donor age, sex, ethnicity and CMV serostatus were collected together with the repertoire data. In a later genetic analysis, genome-wide SNP genotypes for 398 of the 666 donors were used, and that subset was treated as a discovery cohort. Every repertoire in the discovery cohort had been generated on one and the same sequencing platform. HLA typing covered class I and class II loci at four-digit resolution. Typing coverage differed by locus: A, B, C, DRB1 and DQB1 were typed in roughly 620-630 donors, DQA1 in about 560, DPA1 in approximately 610, and DPB1 in around 490. A handful of DR-DQ haplotypes were treated as single units for association and clustering because of strong linkage in the cohort. Across 398 genotyped donors of the cohort, an average of roughly 230,000 unique TCR beta nucleotide sequences per donor were sequenced, and 15% to 20% of those sequences were non-productive. Study-wide findings and limitations: Correlated functional status among segregating V segments might reflect linkage disequilibrium, but an unknown experimental factor could not be ruled out. A later genetic analysis associated a missense DCLRE1C variant with V-gene and J-gene trimming of TCR beta chains, and an independent cohort replicated the association. A later analysis reported that several top co-occurrence clusters appeared linked to parvovirus B19, influenza, CMV and Epstein-Barr virus. The earlier analysis of nearly 600 of the donors excluded some 15 rarely observed V segments, including chromosome 9 orphons, because counts were too low. Broadly in line with IMGT annotations, most TCR beta V segments showed up in productive rearrangements about 87% or about 30% of the time in an earlier analysis of around 600 of the donors. Compared with equally common non-associated chains, HLA-associated TCR beta chains in a later analysis were more clonally expanded and had lower generation probabilities. A later genetic analysis reported fewer N-insertions in productive TCRs among donors in an Asian-associated ancestry cluster than the roughly 700-donor mean. Across donors, most TCR sequences were observed very rarely, whereas some public TCRs were present in many individuals. A further reported finding was that TCR beta sequences accurately predicted the HLA-A and HLA-B alleles for most subjects in the first cohort. Some IMGT-functional V segments, including TRBV6-2 and TRBV6-3, could not be told apart with the 87-base-pair reads, so those segments were excluded. According to a later analysis, most CMV-associated TCR beta chains appeared to be HLA-restricted, and the HLA associations seemed to be driven largely by CMV exposure. Because HLA typing was unavailable for some donors at each locus, only the typed subset was used in association tests. The study listed 150 to 200 TCR beta chains as associated with cytomegalovirus. Immune exposure information for the cohort was limited to CMV serostatus. When HLA alleles, especially DR and DQ, strongly co-occurred, attributing TCR associations to individual alleles was difficult. In vitro tests confirmed that three of the cytomegalovirus-associated TCR beta chains recognize cytomegalovirus antigens. In both the original and validation cohorts, the classifier was reported to diagnose cytomegalovirus status with high specificity and sensitivity. Sequencing depth was assumed to be roughly uniform across donors in the presence/absence analyses, though that assumption may not hold. In a later analysis, TCR association rates were found to vary across HLA loci, with the most associated TCRs seen for DRB1 alleles and the fewest for HLA-C alleles. A cluster of highly shared sequence variants was judged likely to represent a technical artifact of the sequencing pipeline. Specific HLA alleles were associated with roughly 17,000 TCR beta sequences at a false discovery rate of 0.05 in a later analysis. It was suggested by the authors that the approach could potentially be generalized to other disease states and immunological phenotypes. This cohort had only TCR beta chains sequenced, and the lack of alpha or paired-chain data limited which features could be detected.

The library was obtained by the immunoSEQ multiplex PCR assay. A mixture of 60 forward primers for TCR Vbeta segments and 13 reverse primers for TCR Jbeta segments was used in the multiplex PCR. Amplification of the CDR3 region of rearranged TCR beta genes was performed with a multiplex PCR assay on genomic DNA. Amplified TCR beta libraries were sequenced as 87-base-pair reads on the Illumina HiSeq System. Per the original workflow: A later analysis tallied some 79 million unique TCR beta chains across the 640 or so repertoires, and some 10 million of those chains were shared by two or more donors. To remove PCR and sequencing errors, raw reads were error-corrected and collapsed into unique sequences using a nearest-neighbor algorithm that merged closely related sequences. CDR3 sequences were aligned to IMGT reference sequences to assign V, D and J gene segments. Each retained sequence needed at least a six-nucleotide match to both a V gene segment and a J gene segment. Rearrangements were called productive when the CDR3 lacked stop codons and stayed in frame with V and J; all others were non-productive. Following IMGT convention, CDR3 was defined as the stretch from the second conserved V-encoded cysteine to the conserved J-encoded phenylalanine. In an earlier analysis of 550 to 650 of the donors, sequences lacking an unambiguous match to a single V gene segment were excluded. An earlier analysis of just under 600 of the donors called V segments functional above 56.7% productive rearrangements and segregating when the between-donor standard deviation exceeded 5%. A statistical classification framework was built for diagnosing cytomegalovirus status from the catalog of TCR beta chain sequences. In a later analysis, TCR nucleotide sequences were compared against IMGT/GENE-DB human TR gene sequences so that V and J genes could be assigned. The TCRdist pipeline was used in a later analysis to assign CDR3 sequences and most-parsimonious VDJ recombination scenarios. In a later analysis, each TCR beta chain was defined by its CDR3 amino acid sequence together with its V-gene family, and reads without a unique V-gene family were excluded. As a way to deal with suspected cross-contamination and a sequencing artifact, a later analysis dropped under 600 nucleotide sequences that were highly shared and had low generation probability. In a later analysis, a clonal expansion index for each public chain was calculated from normalized within-repertoire ranks of inferred template counts. A later analysis computed generation probabilities with a VDJ recombination model fitted to out-of-frame rearrangements, and checked the results against IGoR. In a later analysis, TCR-TCR, TCR-HLA and TCR-CMV co-occurrence was scored with hypergeometric tests, and a repertoire-size bias correction was applied to TCR pairs. False discovery rates were estimated in a later analysis by permuting HLA or CMV assignments 20 times. In a later analysis, co-occurring TCRs were grouped using DBSCAN, and TCRdist sequence similarity was added for clustering within HLA-allele-positive subsets. For co-occurrence clustering, repertoires with fewer than 30,000 or more than 120,000 public chains were excluded, along with four or five repertoires with anomalous nucleotide sharing. Not all clones reach the TCRdb copy of this immuneACCESS table, which keeps in-frame sequences only. Checked studies attribute under half of the gap to unresolved V genes and leave the rest unexplained. V, J and clone size derive from that table, while D and trimming were established from the DNA sequence. For this sample there are about 130,000 clones; approximately 82% appear just once. Clones ranked in the top ten supply around 20% of the sample.

V is shortened by 7 bases, J by 2 bases, and the region joining them spans 18 bases. The germline V gene (reference sequence) yields LNHDA for CDR1 and SQIVND for CDR2. CDR3 length: 17 amino acids, cysteine to phenylalanine. Only CDR3 DNA is held: 51 bases, read in frame from base 1. The chain is assembled from TRBV19 and TRBJ2-6; TRBD1 is perhaps the D gene, given 6 matching bases. The specimen was PBMCs. This sequence was found in a man between 18 and 29 years old in good health and CMV-seropositive. The nucleotide sequence reads TGTGCCAGTACCCCCCCTCGGGACACCACTGGGGCCAACGTCCTGACTTTC. It is translated as CASTPPRDTTGANVLTF. Here the CDR3 is joined to the reference TRBV19 and TRBJ2-6 genes, and the full variable domain is: DGGITQSPKYLFRKEGQNVTLSCEQNLNHDAMYWYRQDPGQGLRLIYYSQIVNDFQKGDIAEGYSVSREKKESFPLTVTSAQKNPTAFYLCASTPPRDTTGANVLTFGAGSRLTVL.